Each of the 25 T cell receptor beta chains below was sequenced from the same sample in a study of T cell responses to AZD1222 COVID-19 vaccine. Generated by immunoSEQ multiplex PCR, the TCRdb table keeps only in-frame clones and is missing some. The table has about 220,000 clones, 85% to 95% seen once; the top ten hold around 1%. Material: peripheral blood, obtained on day 0 of MenACWY control vaccination. The origin of the receptors is an adult in good health.

As regards this clone: Other DNA sequences from this sample encode an identical CDR3 as well. The chain employs TRBV11-2 and TRBJ1-2, with D unclear. The V end lost 0 bases, the J end lost 2 bases, and 7 bases lay between the germline ends. This CDR3 comprises 14 residues. Germline-derived CDR1 and CDR2 are SGHAT and FQNNGV. The CDR3: CASSLDAGNYGYTF. In nucleotides, the CDR3 is TGTGCCAGCAGCTTAGATGCCGGGAACTATGGCTACACCTTC.

This clone has only one observation. The chain employs TRBV10-3 and TRBJ1-2; 8 nucleotides match TRBD1. Germline V gene lookup returns CDR1 ENHRY and CDR2 SYGVKD. The V segment lost 6 bases and the J segment 7 bases; nucleotides outside the gene matches: 13. There are 15 residues in the CDR3. This chain's CDR3 is CAISQTDREEGGYTF. CDR3 nucleotide sequence: TGTGCCATCAGCCAAACGGACAGGGAGGAAGGTGGCTACACCTTC.

CDR3 region: CASTGAAANTGELFF. The CDR3 DNA reads as TGCGCCAGCACCGGGGCAGCAGCGAACACCGGGGAGCTGTTTTTT. The chain joins TRBV5-1 to TRBJ2-2, with D perhaps assigned TRBD1 or TRBD2 (5 bases each). Germline V gene data show CDR1 as SGHRS and CDR2 as YFSETQ. Trimming shortened V by 6 bases and J by 0 bases, and 12 bases separated the two germline ends. The CDR3 contains 15 residues. The full variable domain, completed using reference TRBV5-1 and TRBJ2-2, is KAGVTQTPRYLIKTRGQQVTLSCSPISGHRSVSWYQQTPGQGLQFLFEYFSETQRNKGNFPGRFSGRQFSNSRSEMNVSTLELGDSALYLCASTGAAANTGELFFGEGSRLTVL.

The chain recombines TRBV11-2 with TRBJ2-7; 12 bases are shared with TRBD2. Germline lookup yields CDR1 SGHAT and CDR2 FQNNGV. The CDR3 extends over 18 amino acids. V shed 0 bases, J shed 3 bases, and the junction held 9 bases outside the gene matches. This CDR3 is CASSLDYRLAGALYEQYF. The CDR3 DNA follows: TGTGCCAGCAGCTTAGATTATAGACTAGCGGGGGCACTCTACGAGCAGTACTTC.

V gene TRBV6-5 combines with J gene TRBJ2-3; TRBD1 might be the D (7 bases). Trimming left V 4 bases short and J 4 bases short, with 18 bases between. This CDR3 has 16 residues. The germline V gene has CDR1 MNHEY and CDR2 SVGAGI. CDR3 residues: CASSFDGGTAPDTQYF. CDR3 DNA: TGTGCCAGCAGTTTCGACGGCGGGACAGCCCCAGATACGCAGTATTTT.

The chain couples TRBV6-5 to TRBJ2-2; TRBD1 might be the D (5 bases). Trimming shortened V by 6 bases and J by 1 base, and 6 bases separated the two germline ends. CDR1 and CDR2 from the germline V gene are MNHEY and SVGAGI. The CDR3 is made up of 13 amino acids. CDR3 in amino acids: CASRTGNTGELFF. The DNA for the CDR3 is TGTGCCAGCAGAACAGGGAACACCGGGGAGCTGTTTTTT.

The gene calls are TRBV5-4 and TRBJ2-7; 9 nucleotides line up with TRBD2. This CDR3 region has 16 residues. V lost 0 bases to trimming and J lost 5 bases; unmatched junction nucleotides: 9. Germline CDR1 is SGHNT and CDR2 is YYREEE (reference sequence). The CDR3 DNA reads TGTGCCAGCAGCTTGGGCCCGGCTAGCGGGGCTAACGAGCAGTACTTC. Protein product: CASSLGPASGANEQYF.

The table lists this clone with a count of one. The chain recombines TRBV5-4 with TRBJ1-2; possible D gene TRBD1, 6 bases. V lost 2 bases and J lost 2, with 16 bases in between. Germline CDR1 reads SGHNT; CDR2 reads YYREEE (reference sequence). The CDR3 totals 16 residues. The CDR3 nucleotides read TGTGCCAGCAGCTTTGGCCCCGGGACACCGAACTATGGCTACACCTTC. This gives the protein CASSFGPGTPNYGYTF.

The chain links TRBV5-1 to TRBJ2-3; 11 bases agree with TRBD2. In germline, CDR1 is SGHRS, CDR2 YFSETQ. The CDR3 extends over 16 amino acids. V dropped 4 bases and J dropped 3; count of bases not matched to a gene: 7. CDR3 in DNA: TGCGCCAGCAGCCGTTTGACTAGCGGGGATACAGATACGCAGTATTTT. Translation: CASSRLTSGDTDTQYF.

The table lists this clone with a count of one. This rearrangement joins TRBV6-6 to TRBJ1-1; 9 bases are a match to TRBD1. This CDR3 has 15 amino acids. J was trimmed by 5 bases and V by 6 bases; bases with no gene match: 10. The germline gives CDR1 MNHNY, CDR2 SVGAGI (reference sequence). CDR3 sequence reads: CASSPPGTGHTEAFF. CDR3 nucleotide sequence: TGTGCCAGCAGCCCACCCGGGACAGGGCATACTGAAGCTTTCTTT.

In its sample, this clone was seen once. CDR3 sequence reads: CASSIPAGNSGNTIYF. In DNA, the CDR3 is TGTGCCAGTAGTATTCCCGCAGGAAACTCTGGAAACACCATATATTTT. The chain carries TRBV19 and TRBJ1-3; D unresolved. The germline V and J ends were trimmed by 3 bases and 0 bases, with 12 bases remaining between them. This CDR3 has 16 amino acids. CDR1 and CDR2 from the germline V gene are LNHDA and SQIVND (reference sequence).

This rearrangement joins TRBV30 to TRBJ2-2, with a tentative D call TRBD1 (6 bases). With 3 bases removed from V and 5 bases from J, the gap between germline ends came to 13 bases. Germline V gene sequence: CDR1 GTSNPN, CDR2 SVGIG (reference sequence). The CDR3 spans 14 residues. As DNA, the CDR3 is TGTGCCTGGAGCAGGGGAATTGAAACCGGGGAGCTGTTTTTT. Its protein is CAWSRGIETGELFF.

Comments on this clone: This sample also contains other DNA sequences that code for the same CDR3. The J gene is TRBJ1-2, the V gene TRBV19, with unresolved D. V gave up 3 bases and J gave up 7 bases, with 12 bases separating them. Germline CDR1 is LNHDA and CDR2 is SQIVND (reference sequence). This CDR3 contains 13 residues. The CDR3 coding sequence is TGTGCCAGTAGTATTGGCGGCAGGAGTGGCTACACCTTC. Protein product: CASSIGGRSGYTF.

This chain uses TRBV30 with TRBJ1-6; D unresolved. Trimming left V 0 bases short and J 10 bases short, with 4 bases between. The CDR3 has 11 amino acids. Germline values: CDR1 GTSNPN, CDR2 SVGIG (reference sequence). The CDR3 spells CAWSVGSPLHF. The CDR3 DNA sequence: TGTGCCTGGAGTGTAGGCTCACCCCTCCACTTT.

This clone was detected once. Because the CDR3 is missing its conserved closing phenylalanine or tryptophan, this is likely a read error. V usage is TRBV19 and J usage is TRBJ1-2; a weak D match, TRBD1 (5 bases). CDR1 and CDR2 from the germline V gene are LNHDA and SQIVND (reference sequence). The CDR3 has 17 residues. With 5 bases removed from V and 4 bases from J, the gap between germline ends came to 23 bases. This CDR3 reads CASSPRGRVEPFYGYTL. DNA of the CDR3: TGTGCCAGTAGTCCCCGAGGCAGGGTAGAACCTTTCTATGGCTACACCCTC.

The V call is TRBV10-3, the J call TRBJ2-3, with D possibly TRBD2 on 6 matching bases. Trimming stripped 6 bases from V and 4 bases from J, with 14 bases between. The CDR3 has 14 amino acids. Germline CDR1 reads ENHRY; CDR2 reads SYGVKD. The CDR3 region is CAIRREAASDTQYF. For the CDR3, the DNA is TGTGCCATCAGGAGGGAGGCAGCGTCAGATACGCAGTATTTT.

CDR3 residues: CASSVGVGHSGNTIYF. CDR3 sequence (DNA): TGTGCCAGCAGCGTAGGCGTCGGTCACTCTGGAAACACCATATATTTT. The V gene is TRBV9, the J gene TRBJ1-3, with D unclear. The V end was cut by 0 bases, the J end by 0 bases, with 10 bases between. Germline assignment: CDR1 SGDLS and CDR2 YYNGEE. The CDR3 runs to 16 residues.

The chain recombines TRBV28 with TRBJ1-2; 9 bases are a match to TRBD1. The CDR3 consists of 15 residues. J gave up 6 bases and V 8 bases, and 13 bases lay outside the gene matches. Germline V lookup: CDR1 MDHEN, CDR2 SYDVKM. The CDR3 reads CASRRSDRGNDGYTF. Written as DNA, the CDR3 is TGTGCCAGCCGCAGGTCCGACAGGGGGAATGATGGCTACACCTTC.

The genes are TRBV6-1 and TRBJ1-2; D is unclear. The V gene lost 1 base and the J gene lost 10 bases, with 13 bases spanning the gap. The CDR3 is made up of 13 amino acids. Germline lookup yields CDR1 MNHNS and CDR2 SASEGT. CDR3 loop: CASSEVVAGDYTF. The CDR3 region has the DNA TGTGCCAGCAGTGAAGTAGTGGCAGGAGACTACACCTTC.

The genes are TRBV19 and TRBJ1-6; TRBD1 aligns across 8 bases. CDR3 length: 15 amino acids. Germline V gives CDR1 LNHDA, CDR2 SQIVND (reference sequence). V shed 4 bases, J shed 7 bases, and the junction held 6 bases outside the gene matches. This chain's CDR3 is CASSTRTGLNSPLHF. The CDR3 nucleotides read TGTGCCAGTAGTACCCGGACAGGGCTGAATTCACCCCTCCACTTT.

This rearrangement joins TRBV18 to TRBJ1-4, with D hard to call. The CDR3 contains 14 residues. V was shortened by 1 base and J by 3 bases, with 6 bases between the two germline ends. The V gene's germline CDR1 is KGHSH and CDR2 LQKENI. The DNA for the CDR3 is TGTGCCAGCTCACCACGGAGAGCTAATGAAAAACTGTTTTTT. As protein: CASSPRRANEKLFF. The complete variable domain, with remaining parts taken from reference TRBV18 and TRBJ1-4, reads NAGVMQNPRHLVRRRGQEARLRCSPMKGHSHVYWYRQLPEEGLKFMVYLQKENIIDESGMPKERFSAEFPKEGPSILRIQQVVRGDSAAYFCASSPRRANEKLFFGSGTQLSVL.

This chain joins TRBV5-1 and TRBJ2-7; D ambiguous. The CDR3 runs 12 residues. V shed 1 base and J shed 5 bases, with 7 bases lying between them. The germline V gene has CDR1 SGHRS and CDR2 YFSETQ. As DNA, the CDR3 is TGCGCCAGCAGCTTGTCCTTCGACGAGCAGTACTTC. Translating it yields CASSLSFDEQYF.

On this clone: The same CDR3 is also encoded by other DNA sequences in this sample. V is TRBV19 and J is TRBJ1-1, with D tentatively TRBD1 (6 bases). V lost 1 base to trimming and J lost 4 bases, with 10 bases between them. CDR1 is LNHDA, CDR2 SQIVND, per germline (reference sequence). This CDR3 is 14 amino acids long. The DNA of the CDR3 is TGTGCCAGTAGTATAGTCGCAGGGGCCACTGAAGCTTTCTTT. Translation: CASSIVAGATEAFF.

The chain links TRBV12-3 or TRBV12-4 to TRBJ1-1; 10 positions agree with TRBD1. The CDR3 is 13 amino acids. With 4 bases clipped from V and 7 bases from J, the junction kept 3 bases outside the gene matches. The CDR3 bases are TGTGCCAGCAGTTGGTGGGACAGGGGTGAAGCTTTCTTT. Protein product: CASSWWDRGEAFF.

CDR3 residues: CASSQDVGRPQFF. For the CDR3, the DNA is TGCGCCAGCAGCCAAGATGTCGGAAGGCCTCAGTTCTTC. The V call is TRBV4-3, the J call TRBJ2-1; D is unclear. V shed 0 bases and J shed 13 bases, with 13 bases lying between them. The CDR3 is 13 residues long. The germline CDR1 and CDR2 sequences are LGHNA and YSLEER.